The present T cell receptor (beta chain) was sequenced within a study of identifying expanded T cells in peripheral blood. Points from the study as a whole: Differentially abundant clones: roughly 1.2 between replicates, around 17 at about 13 days, 19 at four. Two-week clone count variance significantly increased as total template count grew.

Collection occurred without any documented infections or immune events in donors. On this clone: Its target is not known.

Trimming took 1 base from V and 8 from J, leaving 6 bases between them. Germline CDR1 reads SGHTA; CDR2 reads FQGNSA. The CDR3 has 12 residues. The table came from immunoSEQ multiplex PCR; TCRdb's copy has only in-frame clones and leaves some out. Here the sample spans roughly 100,000 clones, roughly 88% being singletons. Sequencing was done on a sample of blood. V and J are TRBV7-2 and TRBJ2-1; D is ambiguous. This clonotype originated in a person aged 18-70 years in good health. CDR3 in amino acids: CASSLGHDEQFF. DNA for the CDR3: TGTGCCAGCAGCTTAGGACACGATGAGCAGTTCTTC.